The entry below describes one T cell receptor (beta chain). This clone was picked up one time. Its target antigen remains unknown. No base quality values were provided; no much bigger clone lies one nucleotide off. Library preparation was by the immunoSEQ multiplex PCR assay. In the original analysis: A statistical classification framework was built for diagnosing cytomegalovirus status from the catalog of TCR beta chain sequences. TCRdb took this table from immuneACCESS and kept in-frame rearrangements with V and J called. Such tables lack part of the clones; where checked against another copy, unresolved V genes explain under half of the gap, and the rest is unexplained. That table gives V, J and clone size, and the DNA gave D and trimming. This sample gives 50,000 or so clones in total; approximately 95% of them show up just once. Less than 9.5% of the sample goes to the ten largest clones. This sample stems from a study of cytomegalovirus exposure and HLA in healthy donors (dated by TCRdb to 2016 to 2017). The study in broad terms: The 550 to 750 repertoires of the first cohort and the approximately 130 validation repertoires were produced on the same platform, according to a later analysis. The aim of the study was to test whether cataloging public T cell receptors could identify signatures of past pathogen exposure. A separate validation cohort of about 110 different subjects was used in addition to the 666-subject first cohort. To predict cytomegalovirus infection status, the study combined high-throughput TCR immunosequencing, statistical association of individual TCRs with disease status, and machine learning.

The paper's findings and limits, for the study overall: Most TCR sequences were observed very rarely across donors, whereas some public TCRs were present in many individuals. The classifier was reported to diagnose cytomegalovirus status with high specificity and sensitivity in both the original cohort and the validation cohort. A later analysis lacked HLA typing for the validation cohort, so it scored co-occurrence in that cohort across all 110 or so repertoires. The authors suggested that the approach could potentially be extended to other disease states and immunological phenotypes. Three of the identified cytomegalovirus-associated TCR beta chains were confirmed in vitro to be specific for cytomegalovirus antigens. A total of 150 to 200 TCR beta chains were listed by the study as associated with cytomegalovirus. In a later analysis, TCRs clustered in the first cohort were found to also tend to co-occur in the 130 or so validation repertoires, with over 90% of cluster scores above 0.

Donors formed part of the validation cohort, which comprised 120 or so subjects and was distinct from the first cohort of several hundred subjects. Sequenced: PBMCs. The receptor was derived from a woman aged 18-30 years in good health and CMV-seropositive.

At the DNA level, the sequence is TGTGCCAGCAGTGAAGCTGGGCGCGATGGCTACACCTTC. This sequence encodes CASSEAGRDGYTF. This receptor chain uses TRBV6-1 and TRBJ1-2; the D gene cannot be resolved reliably. V is pared back by 0 bases and J by 6 bases, with 8 bases lying between the germline termini. The germline V gene supplies CDR1 MNHNS and CDR2 SASEGT. From its cysteine to its phenylalanine, the CDR3 spans 13 amino acids. Here the CDR3 DNA is all that survives: 39 bases in frame from base 1.